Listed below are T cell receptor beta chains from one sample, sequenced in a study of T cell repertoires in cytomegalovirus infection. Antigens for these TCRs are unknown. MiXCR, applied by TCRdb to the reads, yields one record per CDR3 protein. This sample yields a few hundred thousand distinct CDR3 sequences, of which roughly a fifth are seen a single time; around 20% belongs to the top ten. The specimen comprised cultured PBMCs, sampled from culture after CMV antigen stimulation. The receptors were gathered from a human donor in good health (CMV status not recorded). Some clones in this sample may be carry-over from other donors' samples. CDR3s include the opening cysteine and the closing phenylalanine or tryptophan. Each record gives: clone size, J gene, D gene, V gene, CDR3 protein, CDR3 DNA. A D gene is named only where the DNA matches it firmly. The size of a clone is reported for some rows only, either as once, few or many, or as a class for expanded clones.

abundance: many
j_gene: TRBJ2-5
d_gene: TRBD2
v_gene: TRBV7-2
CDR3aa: CASRGLAGGGRETQYF
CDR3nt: TGTGCCAGCAGAGGACTAGCGGGAGGTGGGAGAGAGACCCAGTACTTC

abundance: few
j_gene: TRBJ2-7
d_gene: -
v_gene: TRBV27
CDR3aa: CASSPGAHSYEQYF
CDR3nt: TGTGCCAGCAGTCCCGGTGCGCACTCCTACGAGCAGTACTTC

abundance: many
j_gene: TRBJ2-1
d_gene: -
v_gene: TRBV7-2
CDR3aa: CASSLSPYDEQFF
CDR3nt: TGTGCCAGCAGCTTATCCCCCTACGATGAGCAGTTCTTC

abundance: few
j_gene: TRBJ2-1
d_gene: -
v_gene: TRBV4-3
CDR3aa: CASSQVIGGEQFF
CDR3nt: TGCGCCAGCAGCCAAGTCATCGGCGGTGAGCAGTTCTTC

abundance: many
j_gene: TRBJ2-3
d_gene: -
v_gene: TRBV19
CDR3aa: CASSIWDTQYF
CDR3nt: TGTGCCAGTAGTATTTGGGATACGCAGTATTTT

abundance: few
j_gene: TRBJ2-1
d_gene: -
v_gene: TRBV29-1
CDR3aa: CSARAREGADEQFF
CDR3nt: TGCAGCGCCCGAGCACGGGAGGGGGCGGATGAGCAGTTCTTC

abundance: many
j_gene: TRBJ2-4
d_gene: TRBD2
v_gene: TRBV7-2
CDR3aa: CASSLMREGQYF
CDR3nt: TGTGCCAGCAGCTTAATGAGGGAGGGTCAGTACTTC

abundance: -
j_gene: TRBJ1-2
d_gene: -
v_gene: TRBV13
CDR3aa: CASSRYRDGRGYTF
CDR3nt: TGTGCCAGCAGCCGATACCGGGACGGTAGAGGCTACACCTTC

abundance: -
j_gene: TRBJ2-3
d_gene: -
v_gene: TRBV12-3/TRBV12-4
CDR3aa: CASIGHARAADTQYF
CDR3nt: TGTGCCAGCATCGGGCATGCGAGAGCGGCAGATACGCAGTATTTT

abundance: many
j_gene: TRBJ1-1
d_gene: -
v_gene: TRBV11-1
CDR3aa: CASSPSLPGFPEAFF
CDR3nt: TGTGCCAGCAGCCCTAGCCTACCAGGGTTCCCTGAAGCTTTCTTT

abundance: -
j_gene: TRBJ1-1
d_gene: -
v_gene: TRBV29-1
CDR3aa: CSVERTNTEAFF
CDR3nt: TGCAGCGTTGAACGGACGAACACTGAAGCTTTCTTT

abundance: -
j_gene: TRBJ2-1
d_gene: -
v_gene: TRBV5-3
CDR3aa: CASSLGRSNAQFF
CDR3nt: TGTGCCAGCAGCTTGGGGCGGAGCAATGCGCAGTTCTTC

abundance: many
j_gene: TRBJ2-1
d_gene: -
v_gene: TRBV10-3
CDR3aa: CAISGMGRPEEQFF
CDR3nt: TGTGCCATCAGTGGTATGGGACGACCCGAGGAGCAGTTCTTC